The entry that follows covers one T cell receptor (beta chain) sequence. The same CDR3 also results from other DNA sequences found in this sample. V was clipped by 0 bases and J by 2 bases; unmatched bases: 1. The CDR3 has 18 amino acids. Per the germline V gene, CDR1 is SGHNT and CDR2 is YYREEE (reference sequence). Vbeta (60) and Jbeta (13) primers were used in the PCR. Assay used: immunoSEQ multiplex PCR; TCRdb lists only in-frame clones, some missing. The table includes over 200,000 clones, 60% to 80% detected once. These data originate in a study of cytomegalovirus exposure and HLA in healthy donors. Nominally healthy donors provided the samples, though records likely missed some immune exposures.

The V call is TRBV5-4, the J call TRBJ2-6, with 14 bases fitting TRBD2. The TCR sequence derives from a male donor in good health and CMV-seronegative. Material for sequencing was PBMCs. CDR3 sequence: CASSLEGLAGAGANVLTF. CDR3 DNA: TGTGCCAGCAGCTTGGAGGGACTAGCGGGAGCTGGGGCCAACGTCCTGACTTTC.